This TCR beta chain derives from a study of CD8+ T cells in alopecia areata. As for the study in general: It was oral tofacitinib, at 5 to 10 mg twice daily, that treated patients received.

Treatment noted: oral pan-JAK inhibitor, 5-10 mg twice daily. Extraction and reverse transcription of RNA yielded cDNA as the sequencing template. Libraries were prepared by immunoSEQ multiplex PCR; TCRdb keeps only in-frame clonotypes and omits some of them. The sample shows 110,000 or so clones, less than 60% of them seen only once. Comment on this clone: Its specificity is unknown.

CDR3 size: 12 residues. CDR1 is SGHAT, CDR2 FQNNGV, per germline. J was trimmed by 12 bases and V by 0 bases; bases with no gene match: 2. Points from the study as a whole: Possibly as an HLA-related effect, TCR sharing across patients appeared less clear than in mice. Higher clonality was seen in lesional scalp than in normal scalp, especially in alopecia totalis/universalis.

The sequencing used CD4+ T cells sorted from blood, collected at week 24, from a patient treated with tofacitinib. This rearrangement joins TRBV11-2 to TRBJ2-1; 7 nucleotides line up with TRBD2. This TCR derives from a human donor with alopecia areata. DNA for the CDR3: TGTGCCAGCAGCTTAGAACAGCGGGGGCAGTTCTTC. Translating it yields CASSLEQRGQFF.